By sample fraction, the clone carrying this TCR beta chain is medium-sized (0.01 to 0.1%). Its antigen remains unidentified. In the same sample, other DNA sequences code for this CDR3. At sampling all donors were nominally healthy, likely with unrecorded immune exposures. Vbeta (60) and Jbeta (13) primers were used in the PCR. Original processing methods: Unique TCR beta chains totaled roughly 80 million in a later count, with around 10 million of them shared. The method was immunoSEQ multiplex PCR; TCRdb's version includes in-frame clones alone and lacks a portion of them. The V and J calls and clone size come from that table; D and trimming were worked out from the DNA. The sample records approximately 79,000 clones, 60% to 85% being singletons. This sample is drawn from a study of cytomegalovirus exposure and HLA in healthy donors. Trimming shortened V by 7 bases and J by 8 bases, and 17 bases separated the two germline ends. Germline CDR1 is SQVTM and CDR2 is ANQGSEA. CDR3 length: 13 amino acids.

Findings and limits, study-wide: As immune exposure information, only CMV serostatus was available.

Sequencing was done on a sample of PBMCs. The rearrangement uses TRBV29-1 and TRBJ1-4; D perhaps matches TRBD1 (6 bases). This clonotype originated in a male donor in good health and CMV-seropositive. The CDR3 bases are TGCAGCGCTACCTACCCTGGGGGCGAAAAACTGTTTTTT. It encodes CSATYPGGEKLFF.